The 30 T cell receptor beta chains listed next were all sequenced from one sample in a study of T cells in Graves' hyperthyroidism and ophthalmopathy. TCR beta CDR3 regions were amplified from RNA. HTBI primers were the set used in a first-round RT-PCR of the TCR CDR3. TCRdb used MiXCR to reprocess the multiplex PCR reads, holding one entry per CDR3 protein. Here the sample spans hundreds of thousands of distinct CDR3 sequences, about 43% being singletons. Source material: peripheral blood or thyroid tissue (not recorded which). The receptors derive from a young woman with Graves' hyperthyroidism.

This clonotype has just a few counts. The CDR3 region is CASSLQGDIGSPLHF. In DNA, the CDR3 is TGCGCCAGCAGCCTGCAGGGGGATATAGGTTCACCCCTCCACTTT. The chain has TRBV4-3 and TRBJ1-6; 7 bases are a match to TRBD1. The CDR3 length is 15 residues. V gave up 4 bases and J gave up 9 bases; unmatched junction bases: 9. Per the germline V gene, CDR1 is LGHNA and CDR2 is YSLEER.

This clonotype came up a few times. CDR3 bases: TGCAGCGTTTCGGACAGGGCTGGTGGCTACACCTTC. Protein sequence: CSVSDRAGGYTF. The chain couples TRBV29-1 to TRBJ1-2; 8 nucleotides line up with TRBD1. The germline V gene encodes CDR1 SQVTM and CDR2 ANQGSEA. Trimming at V came to 5 bases and at J to 7 bases, leaving 6 bases not matched to a gene. This CDR3 is built from 12 residues.

The rearrangement joins TRBV5-1 to TRBJ1-5; TRBD1 agrees at 9 bases. CDR1 is SGHRS, CDR2 YFSETQ, per germline. V shed 0 bases, J shed 5 bases, and the junction held 6 bases outside the gene matches. The CDR3 sequence is 16 residues long. The CDR3 sequence: CASSLGGTGTHQPQHF. DNA for the CDR3: TGCGCCAGCAGCTTGGGGGGGACAGGGACTCATCAGCCCCAGCATTTT.

The V gene is TRBV19, the J gene TRBJ2-2; 7 positions agree with TRBD1. The CDR3 consists of 16 residues. CDR1 is LNHDA, CDR2 SQIVND, per germline (reference sequence). The V segment lost 5 bases and the J segment 0 bases; nucleotides outside the gene matches: 6. The DNA for the CDR3 is TGTGCCAGTAGTGCCCCCGGGACAGCGAACACCGGGGAGCTGTTTTTT. Protein sequence: CASSAPGTANTGELFF.

The V gene is TRBV7-6, the J gene TRBJ1-1, with unresolved D. Trimming stripped 6 bases from V and 4 bases from J, with 12 bases between. The CDR3 is 13 amino acids. CDR1 is SGHVS and CDR2 is FNYEAQ in the germline V gene. The CDR3 DNA is TGTGCCAGCAGTCGCGGACTGCGCACTGAAGCTTTCTTT. Its translation is CASSRGLRTEAFF.

The chain employs TRBV11-3 and TRBJ2-2, with D possibly being TRBD2 (6 bases). V was clipped by 2 bases and J by 2 bases, with 12 bases between them. Germline CDR1 is SGHNT and CDR2 is YENEEA. The CDR3 loop spans 16 amino acids. CDR3 amino acids: CASSLRTTHNTGELFF. CDR3 in DNA: TGTGCCAGCAGCTTAAGGACTACTCATAACACCGGGGAGCTGTTTTTT. The full variable domain, in which reference TRBV11-3 and TRBJ2-2 provide the parts outside the CDR3, is EAGVVQSPRYKIIEKKQPVAFWCNPISGHNTLYWYLQNLGQGPELLIRYENEEAVDDSQLPKDRFSAERLKGVDSTLKIQPAELGDSAVYLCASSLRTTHNTGELFFGEGSRLTVL.

The chain uses TRBV29-1 and TRBJ2-5; perhaps TRBD2 as D (6 bases). Trimming pared 7 bases from V and 5 bases from J, leaving 8 bases between. The germline CDR1 and CDR2 sequences are SQVTM and ANQGSEA. The CDR3 contains 10 residues. CDR3 coding DNA: TGCAGCGGGAGGGCCGAGACCCAGTACTTC. Translating gives CSGRAETQYF.

This clonotype appeared a few times. The rearrangement links TRBV7-9 to TRBJ1-1, with a possible D match to TRBD1 (5 bases). The ends were cut back, 1 base at V and 0 bases at J, with 9 bases in the middle. CDR1 SEHNR and CDR2 FQNEAQ come from the germline V gene (reference sequence). The CDR3 sequence is 15 residues long. CDR3 amino acids: CASSLGQLLNTEAFF. In nucleotides, the CDR3 is TGTGCCAGCAGCTTAGGACAGCTATTGAACACTGAAGCTTTCTTT.

The chain links TRBV19 to TRBJ2-2, with 8 bases that match TRBD1. Germline V gene lookup returns CDR1 LNHDA and CDR2 SQIVND (reference sequence). This CDR3 is 15 amino acids long. After removal of 3 bases from V and 9 bases from J, the junction contained 9 bases not matched to a gene. The CDR3 loop reads CASSIGQGSSRELFF. The CDR3 coding sequence is TGTGCCAGTAGTATTGGACAGGGCTCGAGTAGGGAGCTGTTTTTT.

The chain has TRBV7-2 and TRBJ2-7, with D possibly being TRBD1 or TRBD2 (6 bases each). The V gene's germline CDR1 is SGHTA and CDR2 FQGNSA. The CDR3 totals 16 residues. V lost 4 bases to trimming and J lost 1 base, with 17 bases between them. CDR3 sequence: CASSSVGGSASYEQYF. The CDR3 coding sequence is TGTGCCAGCAGCTCAGTGGGGGGCTCGGCGTCCTACGAGCAGTACTTC. Drawing the rest from reference TRBV7-2 and TRBJ2-7, the complete variable domain is GAGVSQSPSNKVTEKGKDVELRCDPISGHTALYWYRQSLGQGLEFLIYFQGNSAPDKSGLPSDRFSAERTGGSVSTLTIQRTQQEDSAVYLCASSSVGGSASYEQYFGPGTRLTVT.

This clonotype was recorded many times. The rearrangement links TRBV24-1 to TRBJ1-5; weak D call: TRBD1 (6 bases). Germline V CDR1 and CDR2: KGHDR, SFDVKD. The V and J ends lost 3 bases and 2 bases respectively, with 13 bases between them. The CDR3 has 16 amino acids. As DNA, the CDR3 is TGTGCCACCAGTGATCACAGGGTTGGCGGCAATCAGCCCCAGCATTTT. It yields the protein CATSDHRVGGNQPQHF.

V usage is TRBV5-3 and J usage is TRBJ1-2; D remains ambiguous. TRBV5-3 is treated as an ORF (open reading frame) with a function not yet certain. The V end was cut by 8 bases, the J end by 0 bases, with 8 bases between. This CDR3 has 12 residues. The CDR3 region has the DNA TGTGCCAGCACCCCTGCTAACTATGGCTACACCTTC. Amino acids: CASTPANYGYTF.

The chain recombines TRBV7-3 with TRBJ1-1, with no clear D. The CDR3 covers 14 residues. The germline V and J ends were trimmed by 8 bases and 4 bases, with 17 bases remaining between them. CDR1 and CDR2 from the germline V gene are SGHTA and FQGTGA. This CDR3 reads CASGLVVGGTEAFF. The CDR3 DNA sequence: TGTGCCAGCGGCCTGGTTGTGGGAGGCACTGAAGCTTTCTTT.

The sample holds many counts of this clonotype. V and J are TRBV15 and TRBJ2-7; TRBD2 matches 9 bases. Germline V gives CDR1 LNHNV, CDR2 YYDKDF (reference sequence). CDR3 length equals 13 residues. J gave up 7 bases and V 3 bases, and 4 bases lay outside the gene matches. The CDR3 nucleotides are TGTGCCACCAGCAGGCGGGAGGGCCGGGAGCAGTACTTC. As protein: CATSRREGREQYF.

The V and J genes are TRBV7-8 and TRBJ1-2; D call uncertain. Per germline, CDR1 SGHVS and CDR2 FQNEAQ. The germline V and J ends were trimmed by 2 bases and 2 bases, with 6 bases remaining between them. The CDR3 spans 13 residues. In nucleotides, the CDR3 is TGTGCCAGCAGCTTAAAACAGAACTATGGCTACACCTTC. Protein product: CASSLKQNYGYTF.

This chain connects TRBV15 to TRBJ2-6; TRBD1 is a possible D gene (6 bases). Germline values: CDR1 LNHNV, CDR2 YYDKDF (reference sequence). The CDR3 length is 16 residues. Trimming stripped 0 bases from V and 4 bases from J, with 10 bases between. CDR3 sequence reads: CATSRDSGEGANVLTF. CDR3 DNA: TGTGCCACCAGCAGAGATTCAGGGGAAGGGGCCAACGTCCTGACTTTC. Together with reference TRBV15 and TRBJ2-6, the CDR3 gives the full variable domain: DAMVIQNPRYQVTQFGKPVTLSCSQTLNHNVMYWYQQKSSQAPKLLFHYYDKDFNNEADTPDNFQSRRPNTSFCFLDIRSPGLGDTAMYLCATSRDSGEGANVLTFGAGSRLTVL.

This clonotype has ten or more counts. The chain recombines TRBV11-2 with TRBJ2-5, with a weak D call TRBD1 (6 bases). The CDR3 sequence is 14 residues long. Germline CDR1 and CDR2: SGHAT and FQNNGV. Trimming cost V 5 bases and J 1 base, with 11 bases left between them. CDR3 in DNA: TGTGCCAGCAGCCGACAGGTCCTCCAAGAGACCCAGTACTTC. Its protein is CASSRQVLQETQYF. Combining the CDR3 with reference TRBV11-2 and TRBJ2-5 gives the whole variable domain EAGVAQSPRYKIIEKRQSVAFWCNPISGHATLYWYQQILGQGPKLLIQFQNNGVVDDSQLPKDRFSAERLKGVDSTLKIQPAKLEDSAVYLCASSRQVLQETQYFGPGTRLLVL.

The chain employs TRBV5-1 and TRBJ2-7; 11 bases match TRBD2. Germline-derived CDR1 and CDR2 are SGHRS and YFSETQ. This CDR3 has 16 amino acids. V lost 3 bases to trimming and J lost 0 bases; unmatched junction nucleotides: 5. CDR3 nucleotide sequence: TGCGCCAGCAGCTCCACTGGGACTAGCGGCTCCTACGAGCAGTACTTC. It encodes CASSSTGTSGSYEQYF.

The chain joins TRBV7-2 to TRBJ1-4; TRBD1 matches 9 bases. The V gene's germline CDR1 is SGHTA and CDR2 FQGNSA. The CDR3 covers 13 residues. The V gene end was trimmed by 6 bases and the J gene end by 9 bases; junction bases not matched to a gene: 5. CDR3 DNA: TGTGCCAGCAGAAGGACAGGGGATAAAAAACTGTTTTTT. It encodes CASRRTGDKKLFF. Filled out from reference TRBV7-2 and TRBJ1-4, the complete variable domain reads GAGVSQSPSNKVTEKGKDVELRCDPISGHTALYWYRQSLGQGLEFLIYFQGNSAPDKSGLPSDRFSAERTGGSVSTLTIQRTQQEDSAVYLCASRRTGDKKLFFGSGTQLSVL.

The rearrangement uses TRBV24-1 and TRBJ2-5; 7 nucleotides align to TRBD1. The germline V gene has CDR1 KGHDR and CDR2 SFDVKD. J was trimmed by 5 bases and V by 4 bases; bases with no gene match: 9. This CDR3 has 15 residues. CDR3 amino acids: CATSDRGQDEETQYF. The DNA of the CDR3 is TGTGCCACCAGTGACCGTGGACAGGACGAGGAGACCCAGTACTTC.

The V call is TRBV29-1, the J call TRBJ1-6; D is uncertain. Germline V gene data show CDR1 as SQVTM and CDR2 as ANQGSEA. The CDR3 is 12 residues long. The V and J ends lost 7 bases and 10 bases respectively, with 14 bases between them. CDR3 DNA: TGCAGCGATTGGGCTGACGAGTCACCCCTCCACTTT. Translated, it gives CSDWADESPLHF.

This clonotype was seen a few times. This chain joins TRBV9 and TRBJ1-6; D is perhaps TRBD1 (5 bases). The CDR3 contains 14 residues. Deletions cut 4 bases from V and 6 bases from J, with 11 bases between. Germline V gene data show CDR1 as SGDLS and CDR2 as YYNGEE. The CDR3 bases are TGTGCCAGCAGCCCCCTGGGGGGTAATTCACCCCTCCACTTT. It codes for CASSPLGGNSPLHF. Drawing the rest from reference TRBV9 and TRBJ1-6, the complete variable domain is DSGVTQTPKHLITATGQRVTLRCSPRSGDLSVYWYQQSLDQGLQFLIQYYNGEERAKGNILERFSAQQFPDLHSELNLSSLELGDSALYFCASSPLGGNSPLHFGNGTRLTVT.

The chain carries TRBV11-2 and TRBJ1-2; D gene ambiguous. The germline gives CDR1 SGHAT, CDR2 FQNNGV. The V gene lost 0 bases and the J gene lost 4 bases, with 12 bases spanning the gap. The CDR3 length is 15 residues. CDR3 amino acids: CASSLEIGSSYGYTF. CDR3 sequence (DNA): TGTGCCAGCAGCTTAGAAATAGGGTCGAGCTATGGCTACACCTTC.

This clonotype was counted at least ten times. The chain links TRBV24-1 to TRBJ1-3; 7 bases fit TRBD1. Per the germline V gene, CDR1 is KGHDR and CDR2 is SFDVKD. After removal of 4 bases from V and 4 bases from J, the junction contained 3 bases not matched to a gene. The CDR3 runs 14 residues. CDR3 in DNA: TGTGCCACCAGTGAAACAGGGGTAGGAAACACCATATATTTT. It translates to CATSETGVGNTIYF.

This clonotype occurred a few times. V and J are TRBV9 and TRBJ1-6; 8 bases are shared with TRBD1. Germline CDR1 and CDR2: SGDLS and YYNGEE. V lost 0 bases to trimming and J lost 9 bases; unmatched junction nucleotides: 5. The CDR3 consists of 15 residues. The CDR3 loop is CASSVGGTGGSPLHF. Written as DNA, the CDR3 is TGTGCCAGCAGCGTAGGTGGGACAGGCGGTTCACCCCTCCACTTT.

The genes are TRBV2 and TRBJ2-2; D gene ambiguous. V lost 6 bases and J lost 2, with 16 bases in between. This CDR3 comprises 16 residues. Germline-derived CDR1 and CDR2 are SNHLY and FYNNEI. The CDR3 region is CASSPRVAANTGELFF. The CDR3 nucleotides read TGTGCCAGCAGCCCCCGGGTCGCTGCAAACACCGGGGAGCTGTTTTTT.

The V call is TRBV7-9, the J call TRBJ2-5, with D perhaps matching TRBD1 or TRBD2 (5 bases each). Germline V gene sequence: CDR1 SEHNR, CDR2 FQNEAQ (reference sequence). Trimming removed 5 bases from V and 1 base from J, with 14 bases in between. The CDR3 sequence is 15 residues long. Here the CDR3 DNA reads TGTGCCAGCAGCCCCAATTTCGGGGCCCAAGAGACCCAGTACTTC. This sequence encodes CASSPNFGAQETQYF. The variable domain in full, completed from reference TRBV7-9 and TRBJ2-5, reads DTGVSQNPRHKITKRGQNVTFRCDPISEHNRLYWYRQTLGQGPEFLTYFQNEAQLEKSRLLSDRFSAERPKGSFSTLEIQRTEQGDSAMYLCASSPNFGAQETQYFGPGTRLLVL.

This clonotype appeared a single time. The chain recombines TRBV25-1 with TRBJ2-7, with TRBD2 matching 10 bases. Germline CDR1 and CDR2: MGHDK and SYGVNS. CDR3 length: 19 residues. With V trimmed by 6 bases and J by 1 base, 18 bases remained unmatched. The CDR3 loop reads CASSLDASGSAPRSYEQYF. For the CDR3, the DNA is TGTGCCAGCAGCTTAGATGCTAGCGGGAGCGCTCCAAGGTCCTACGAGCAGTACTTC.

As to this clonotype: As the CDR3 is not closed by the conserved phenylalanine or tryptophan, this likely results from a read error. The CDR3: CASTGRGYTL. The CDR3 nucleotides read TGTGCCAGCACGGGGAGGGGCTACACCCTC. The J gene is TRBJ1-2, the V gene TRBV2; D gene ambiguous. With 7 bases removed from V and 8 bases from J, the gap between germline ends came to 8 bases. The CDR3 extends over 10 amino acids. Germline CDR1 reads SNHLY; CDR2 reads FYNNEI.

This clonotype was counted once. This likely comes from a read error, as the CDR3 has no conserved phenylalanine or tryptophan at its end. The DNA is omitted, as the CDR3 cannot be located on it reliably, and the CDR3 follows TCRdb's listing. The rearrangement uses TRBV6-4 and TRBJ2-6. The CDR3 length equals 9 residues, ends included. CDR1 MRHNA and CDR2 SNTAGT come from the germline V gene. The CDR3 spells CASSDDRTG.